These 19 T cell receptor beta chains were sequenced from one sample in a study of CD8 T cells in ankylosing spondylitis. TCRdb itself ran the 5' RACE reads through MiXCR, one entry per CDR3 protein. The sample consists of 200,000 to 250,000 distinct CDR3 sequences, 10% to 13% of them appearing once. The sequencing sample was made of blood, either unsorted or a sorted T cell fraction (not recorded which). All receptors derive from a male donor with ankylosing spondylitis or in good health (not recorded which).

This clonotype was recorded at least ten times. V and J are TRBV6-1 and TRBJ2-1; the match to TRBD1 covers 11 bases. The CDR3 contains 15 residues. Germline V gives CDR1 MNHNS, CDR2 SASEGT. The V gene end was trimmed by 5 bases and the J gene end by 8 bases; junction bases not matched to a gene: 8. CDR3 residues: CASSPWTGGRDEQFF. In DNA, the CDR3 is TGTGCCAGCAGTCCATGGACAGGGGGCAGGGATGAGCAGTTCTTC.

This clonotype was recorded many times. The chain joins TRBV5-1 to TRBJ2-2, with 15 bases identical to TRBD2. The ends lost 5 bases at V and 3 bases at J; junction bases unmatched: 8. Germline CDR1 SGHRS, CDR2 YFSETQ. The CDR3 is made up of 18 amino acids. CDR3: CASSYRTSGGADTGELFF. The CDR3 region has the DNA TGCGCCAGCAGTTACCGGACTAGCGGGGGGGCCGACACCGGGGAGCTGTTTTTT.

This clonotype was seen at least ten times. The CDR3 coding sequence is TGTGCCATCAGTGATTCCCAGGGGGGCTACGAGCAGTACTTC. Residues: CAISDSQGGYEQYF. The V gene is TRBV10-3, the J gene TRBJ2-7; tentatively, D is TRBD1 (7 bases). Germline V lookup: CDR1 ENHRY, CDR2 SYGVKD. Trimming shortened V by 3 bases and J by 3 bases, and 12 bases separated the two germline ends. The CDR3 covers 14 residues.

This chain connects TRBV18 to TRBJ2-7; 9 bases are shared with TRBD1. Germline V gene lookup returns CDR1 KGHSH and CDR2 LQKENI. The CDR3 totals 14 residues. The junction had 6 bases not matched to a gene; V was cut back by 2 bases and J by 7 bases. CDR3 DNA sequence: TGTGCCAGCTCACCAGCGGGACAGGGATCGGAGCAGTACTTC. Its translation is CASSPAGQGSEQYF. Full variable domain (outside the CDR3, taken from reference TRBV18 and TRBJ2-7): NAGVMQNPRHLVRRRGQEARLRCSPMKGHSHVYWYRQLPEEGLKFMVYLQKENIIDESGMPKERFSAEFPKEGPSILRIQQVVRGDSAAYFCASSPAGQGSEQYFGPGTRLTVT.

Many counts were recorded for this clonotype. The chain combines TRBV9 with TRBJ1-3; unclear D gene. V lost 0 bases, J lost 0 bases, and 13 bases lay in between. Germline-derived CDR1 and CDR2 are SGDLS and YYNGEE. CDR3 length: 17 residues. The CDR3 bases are TGTGCCAGCAGCGTAGCTACGGCGGGAGTCTCTGGAAACACCATATATTTT. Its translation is CASSVATAGVSGNTIYF. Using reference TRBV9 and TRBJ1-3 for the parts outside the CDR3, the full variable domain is DSGVTQTPKHLITATGQRVTLRCSPRSGDLSVYWYQQSLDQGLQFLIQYYNGEERAKGNILERFSAQQFPDLHSELNLSSLELGDSALYFCASSVATAGVSGNTIYFGEGSWLTVV.

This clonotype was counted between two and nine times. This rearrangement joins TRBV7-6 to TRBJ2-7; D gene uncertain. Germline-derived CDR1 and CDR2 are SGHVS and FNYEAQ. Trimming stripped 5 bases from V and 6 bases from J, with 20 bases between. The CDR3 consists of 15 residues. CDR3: CASSPGDITDREQYF. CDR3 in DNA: TGTGCCAGCAGCCCCGGAGATATAACGGACCGCGAGCAGTACTTC.

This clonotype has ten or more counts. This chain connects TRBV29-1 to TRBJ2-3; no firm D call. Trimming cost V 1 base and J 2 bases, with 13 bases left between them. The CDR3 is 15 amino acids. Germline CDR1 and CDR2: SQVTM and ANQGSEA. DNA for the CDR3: TGCAGCGTTGAAGCGGACCAAGGAATCACAGATACGCAGTATTTT. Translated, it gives CSVEADQGITDTQYF.

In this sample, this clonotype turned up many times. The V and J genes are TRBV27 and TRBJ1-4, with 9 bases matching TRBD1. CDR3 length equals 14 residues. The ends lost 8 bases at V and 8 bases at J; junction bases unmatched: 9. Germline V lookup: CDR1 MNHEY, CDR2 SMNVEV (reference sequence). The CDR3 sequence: CASRRQGGGEKLFF. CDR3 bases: TGTGCCAGCCGCCGACAGGGGGGAGGAGAAAAACTGTTTTTT.

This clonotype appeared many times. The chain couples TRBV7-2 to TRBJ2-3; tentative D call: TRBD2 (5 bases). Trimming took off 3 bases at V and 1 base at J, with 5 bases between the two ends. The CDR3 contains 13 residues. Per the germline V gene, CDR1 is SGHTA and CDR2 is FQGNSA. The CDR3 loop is CASSFGGTDTQYF. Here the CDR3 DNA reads TGTGCCAGCAGCTTCGGGGGCACAGATACGCAGTATTTT.

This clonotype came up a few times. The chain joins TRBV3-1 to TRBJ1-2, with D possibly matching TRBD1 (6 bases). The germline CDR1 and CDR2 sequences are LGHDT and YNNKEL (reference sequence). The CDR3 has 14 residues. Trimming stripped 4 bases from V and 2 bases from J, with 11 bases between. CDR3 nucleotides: TGTGCCAGCAGCCGCGGCGGACAGAACTATGGCTACACCTTC. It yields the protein CASSRGGQNYGYTF.

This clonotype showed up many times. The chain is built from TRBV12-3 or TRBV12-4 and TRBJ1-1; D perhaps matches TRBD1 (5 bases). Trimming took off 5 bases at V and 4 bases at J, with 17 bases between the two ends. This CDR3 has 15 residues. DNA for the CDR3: TGTGCCAGCAGTAGGGGCTCAGGGTTGACCACTGAAGCTTTCTTT. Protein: CASSRGSGLTTEAFF.

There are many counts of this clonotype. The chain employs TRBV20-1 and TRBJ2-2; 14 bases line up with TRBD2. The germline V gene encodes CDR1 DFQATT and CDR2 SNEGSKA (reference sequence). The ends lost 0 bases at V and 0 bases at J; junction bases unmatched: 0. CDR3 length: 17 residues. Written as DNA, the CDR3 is TGCAGTGCTAGAGAGACTAGCGGGGGGGCGAACACCGGGGAGCTGTTTTTT. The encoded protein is CSARETSGGANTGELFF.

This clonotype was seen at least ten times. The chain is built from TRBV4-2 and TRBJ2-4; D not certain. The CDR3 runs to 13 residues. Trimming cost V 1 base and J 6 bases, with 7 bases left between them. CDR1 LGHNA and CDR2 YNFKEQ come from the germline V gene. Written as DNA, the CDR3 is TGTGCCAGCAGCCAAGGTAGAGGAAACATTCAGTACTTC. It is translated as CASSQGRGNIQYF.

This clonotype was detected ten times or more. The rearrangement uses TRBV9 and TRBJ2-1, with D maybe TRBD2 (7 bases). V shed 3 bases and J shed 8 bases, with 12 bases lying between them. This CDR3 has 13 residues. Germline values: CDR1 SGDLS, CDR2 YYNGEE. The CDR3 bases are TGTGCCAGCAGCGAGGGGGGGGGATATGAGCAGTTCTTC. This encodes CASSEGGGYEQFF.

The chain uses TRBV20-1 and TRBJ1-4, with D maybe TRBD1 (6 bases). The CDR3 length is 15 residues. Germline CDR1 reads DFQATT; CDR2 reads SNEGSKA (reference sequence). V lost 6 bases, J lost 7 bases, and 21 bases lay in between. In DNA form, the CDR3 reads TGCAGTGCCCACACCCCGGGGGCTTTCCCTGAAAAACTGTTTTTT. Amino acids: CSAHTPGAFPEKLFF.

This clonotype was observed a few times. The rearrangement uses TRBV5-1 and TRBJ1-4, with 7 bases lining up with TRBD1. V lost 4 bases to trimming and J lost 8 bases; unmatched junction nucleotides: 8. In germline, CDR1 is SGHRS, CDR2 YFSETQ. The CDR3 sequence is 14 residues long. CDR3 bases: TGCGCCAGCAGCACCGGGACAGCAAACGAAAAACTGTTTTTT. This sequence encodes CASSTGTANEKLFF.

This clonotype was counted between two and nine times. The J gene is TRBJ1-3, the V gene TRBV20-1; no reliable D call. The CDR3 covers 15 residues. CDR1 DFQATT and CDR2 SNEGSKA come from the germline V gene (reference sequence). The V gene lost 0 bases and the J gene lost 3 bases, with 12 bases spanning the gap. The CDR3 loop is CSARDFAELGNTIYF. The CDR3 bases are TGCAGTGCTAGAGATTTTGCTGAACTTGGAAACACCATATATTTT.

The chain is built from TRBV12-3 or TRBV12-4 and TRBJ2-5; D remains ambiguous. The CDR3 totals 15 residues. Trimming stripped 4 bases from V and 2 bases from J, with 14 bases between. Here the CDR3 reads CASSSYPQAQETQYF. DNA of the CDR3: TGTGCCAGCAGTTCCTACCCCCAGGCTCAAGAGACCCAGTACTTC.

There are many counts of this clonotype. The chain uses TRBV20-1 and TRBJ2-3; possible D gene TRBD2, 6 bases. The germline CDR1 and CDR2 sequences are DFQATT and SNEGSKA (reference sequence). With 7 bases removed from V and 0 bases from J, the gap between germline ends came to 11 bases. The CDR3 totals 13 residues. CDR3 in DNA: TGCAGTGAGATGGGGGGAAGCACAGATACGCAGTATTTT. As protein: CSEMGGSTDTQYF.